This T cell receptor beta chain was sequenced for a study of T cells in Graves' hyperthyroidism and ophthalmopathy. Overall study: Peripheral blood specimens were obtained at initial diagnosis, prior to any treatment.

This clonotype has ten or more counts. Amplified TCR beta CDR3 regions came from RNA transcripts. TCR CDR3 underwent first-round RT-PCR with the HTBI primer set. From the multiplex PCR reads, TCRdb called clonotypes with MiXCR, one entry per CDR3 protein. The sample lists about 270,000 distinct CDR3 sequences, 20% to 25% occurring once. This CDR3 has 15 amino acids. The V segment lost 8 bases and the J segment 6 bases; nucleotides outside the gene matches: 3. The germline V gene has CDR1 MDHEN and CDR2 SYDVKM. The chain links TRBV28 to TRBJ2-2, with TRBD2 matching over 16 bases. The specimen was blood. The source of this sequence is a man aged 25 to 40 with Graves' ophthalmopathy. The CDR3 is CASGTSGRGAGELFF. The DNA of the CDR3 is TGTGCCAGCGGGACTAGCGGGAGGGGAGCCGGGGAGCTGTTTTTT.